Sequencing of this T cell receptor beta chain was carried out in a study of blood T cell repertoires in COVID-19. On the study more broadly: Acute and convalescent COVID-19 specimens originated in the United States, Italy and Spain. Sources were T cells, B-cell-depleted T cells, or PBMCs; the material itself was cDNA or gDNA.

The CDR3 has 14 residues. V was pared by 4 bases and J by 8 bases, with 11 bases of the junction left unmatched. The germline V gene encodes CDR1 SGHTS and CDR2 YDEGEE. In the original workflow: Reference gene primer amplification gave nucleated cell count estimates. Here immunoSEQ multiplex PCR was the method, and the copy in TCRdb shows in-frame clones only, minus some. V and J calls plus clone size are reproduced from that table; the DNA served to infer D and trimming. The profile shows 200,000 to 250,000 clones, about 80% of them singletons. Recruits, aged roughly 18 to 95 years, lived in 25 or so US areas.

Sequencing used PBMCs or T cells enriched from blood (not recorded which). The chain is built from TRBV5-8 and TRBJ1-2, with 7 bases that match TRBD1. The sequence was collected from a woman between 35 and 50 years old with acute COVID-19. CDR3 sequence reads: CASSPGQLMGGYTF. The CDR3 DNA reads as TGTGCCAGCAGCCCGGGACAGCTGATGGGGGGCTACACCTTC.